This T cell receptor (beta chain) was recovered during a study of blood T cells in healthy people across ages. Then a second PCR, running roughly 7 to 11 cycles, was carried out with a sample-barcoded 5' primer and a J-beta primer mix. Via MiXCR, TCRdb re-called the 5' RACE reads, giving one row per CDR3 protein. This sample has hundreds of thousands of distinct CDR3 sequences; approximately 50% occur once, and the top ten carry over 35%. Note on this clonotype: Its cognate antigen is unknown.

Study observations and caveats: Strong correlation was found linking TCR beta diversity to naive T cell percentage.

This clonotype originated in a man in his sixties in good health. Material: blood.

CDR3 residues: CAISNLQGRSGANVLTF. Written as DNA, the CDR3 is TGTGCCATCAGTAATCTACAGGGACGGTCTGGGGCCAACGTCCTGACTTTC. The chain uses TRBV10-3 and TRBJ2-6; D possibly corresponds to TRBD1 (6 bases). The CDR3 has 17 residues. Trimming removed 5 bases from V and 1 base from J, with 15 bases in between. Germline CDR1 and CDR2: ENHRY and SYGVKD.